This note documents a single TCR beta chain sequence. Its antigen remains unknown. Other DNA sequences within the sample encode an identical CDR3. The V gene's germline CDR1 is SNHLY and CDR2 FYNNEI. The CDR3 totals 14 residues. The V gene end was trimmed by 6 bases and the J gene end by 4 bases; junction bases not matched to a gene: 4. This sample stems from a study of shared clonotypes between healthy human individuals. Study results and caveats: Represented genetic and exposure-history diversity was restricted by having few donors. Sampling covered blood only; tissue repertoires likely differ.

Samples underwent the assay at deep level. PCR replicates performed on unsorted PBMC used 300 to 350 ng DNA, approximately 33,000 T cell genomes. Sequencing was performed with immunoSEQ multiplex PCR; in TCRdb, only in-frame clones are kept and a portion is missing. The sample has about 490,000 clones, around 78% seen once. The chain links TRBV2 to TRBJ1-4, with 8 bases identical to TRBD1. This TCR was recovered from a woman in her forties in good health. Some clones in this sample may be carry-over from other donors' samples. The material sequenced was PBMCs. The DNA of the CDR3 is TGTGCCAGCAGCGACAGGGGCCTTAATGAAAAACTGTTTTTT. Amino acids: CASSDRGLNEKLFF. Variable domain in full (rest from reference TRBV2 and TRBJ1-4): EPEVTQTPSHQVTQMGQEVILRCVPISNHLYFYWYRQILGQKVEFLVSFYNNEISEKSEIFDDQFSVERPDGSNFTLKIRSTKLEDSAMYFCASSDRGLNEKLFFGSGTQLSVL.